The entry below gives a single T cell receptor (beta chain) sequence along with its context. Its antigen has not been determined. No per-base quality is available; no much larger clone lies one base away. Using the deep immunoSEQ assay, multiplex PCR amplified TCR CDR3 regions from genomic DNA. Extracted genomic DNA from each cell subset was spread evenly across all wells of several immunoSEQ 96-well plates, with each plate serving as a replicate. For sorted subsets, each replicate PCR was loaded with 200 ng genomic DNA, equivalent to approximately 33,000 T cell genomes. Purified libraries were measured with a Qubit 3.0 fluorometer, size-checked on a Bioanalyzer 2100, and measured again with the KAPA Library Quantification kit. Every immunoSEQ 96-well plate was sequenced on a dedicated single-read 150-cycle Illumina NextSeq 550 flow cell. The authors processed their data as follows. The immunoSEQ output contained only junctional sequences without quality scores, so filtering could not match that applied to full-length reads. To assign V/J genes and CDR3, sequences were annotated against IMGT germline references using PyIR, a Python wrapper for IgBLAST v1.9. Any read was removed if the V/J assignment was weak (E-value above 1e-6), the CDR3 was missing, or the read contained stop codons, out-of-frame junctions, or ambiguous translated residues. A V3J clonotype was defined by an identical inferred V gene, J gene, and CDR3 amino acid sequence. To compute the percentage overlap between repertoires, the number of shared unique clonotypes was divided by the size of the smaller repertoire. Three approaches were used to assess repertoire richness: RTK rarefaction, the Chao1 estimator, and Recon v2.1 estimates of unobserved clonotypes. Generation probabilities were computed with OLGA for all TCRbeta clonotypes obtained by the gDNA method from several donors. TCRdb re-hosts the immuneACCESS table, in-frame sequences only. Its copies lack some clones; in the studies checked, an unresolved V gene accounts for under half of them, and the cause for the rest is not known. V and J calls plus clone size are reproduced from that table; the DNA served to infer D and trimming. The table for this sample lists nearly 1 million clones; 60% to 85% of them were counted only once. Approximately 1.5% of the sample is taken by the ten largest.

This entry is derived from a study of shared clonotypes between healthy human individuals (dated by TCRdb to the early 2020s). About the study as a whole: Three men and a couple of women, aged 18 to 49 years, made up the cohort. Per donor, three plates each were used for CD4 naive and CD4 memory, two for CD8 naive, and one for CD8 memory. The study deeply sequenced blood TCR repertoires of about five healthy adults to estimate repertoire size and the extent of clonotype sharing between individuals. Different laboratories and diverse techniques were used to prepare libraries and sequence TCR repertoires, to increase sequencing depth and limit assay-specific biases. Per donor, leukapheresis produced somewhere between about 0.9 and 9.5 billion PBMCs.

Study-wide conclusions, independent of this receptor: The small number of donors limited the genetic and exposure-history diversity represented. Pairwise subsampling led to the expectation that sequencing depth would affect the degree of clonotype sharing among donors. About 5% of naive CD4, 3.5% of naive CD8, approximately 2% of memory CD4, and 0.4% of memory CD8 clonotypes were shared across a few donors. Compared with non-shared clonotypes, clonotypes shared by all four sorted-subset donors had higher generation probabilities. Even with the large sequencing depth, rarefaction of the sorted-subset datasets indicated that sequencing was incomplete. Sampling was restricted to blood, and TCR repertoires in tissue are likely to differ from TCR repertoires in blood. Naive subsets generally had larger estimated clonotype richness than memory subsets did.

The germline V gene gives CDR1 as MDHEN and CDR2 as SYDVKM. Here V drops 8 bases and J drops 6 bases, and the junction holds 11 bases not matched to any gene. The CDR3 covers 16 residues, taking in both the cysteine and the phenylalanine. Only the CDR3 region is kept as DNA, spanning 48 bases read in frame from base 1. The donors were healthy, HIV-negative adults who had no recently reported acute infections or vaccinations. Every donor was a Caucasian adult residing in Nashville, Tennessee, USA. Magnetic negative selection was used to enrich CD4+ T cells, after which naive cells were positively selected on CD45RA and the negative fraction became the memory subset. Blood was obtained by leukapheresis, after which PBMCs were separated by Ficoll-Histopaque density gradient centrifugation and cryopreserved in liquid nitrogen vapor phase. Purity and quantity of every magnetically sorted T cell population were checked by analytical flow cytometry. Genomic DNA was isolated from every sorted fraction and measured by UV absorbance on a Nanodrop 2000c.

The source of this sequence is a man aged 18 to 35 in good health. The rearranged segments are TRBV28 and TRBJ2-2, with TRBD1 matching 11 junction bases. Specimen: memory CD4+ T cells sorted from blood. This specimen's cell subset or site label, per the study, means: CD45RA-negative fraction. The nucleotide sequence reads TGTGCCAGCCGAAAACCGGGACAGGGGGTTCCCGGGGAGCTGTTTTTT. Its protein product is CASRKPGQGVPGELFF.